This TCR beta chain was sequenced for a study of blood T cell repertoires in COVID-19. Enrolment of Seattle patients took place during active infection, and they were followed longitudinally. Sequencing used immunoSEQ multiplex PCR; TCRdb keeps in-frame clones, though not all of them. The sample lists about 56,000 clones, 89% occurring once. This CDR3 region has 14 residues. The V gene lost 3 bases and the J gene lost 7 bases, with 12 bases spanning the gap. From germline, CDR1 is KGHDR and CDR2 SFDVKD. This TCR derives from a woman in her sixties or seventies with COVID-19, enrolled during active disease. The J gene is TRBJ2-1, the V gene TRBV24-1; D may be TRBD2 (6 bases). Sample: peripheral blood. For the CDR3, the DNA is TGTGCCACCAGTGATCCAACTAGCAGGAATGAGCAGTTCTTC. Its translation: CATSDPTSRNEQFF.